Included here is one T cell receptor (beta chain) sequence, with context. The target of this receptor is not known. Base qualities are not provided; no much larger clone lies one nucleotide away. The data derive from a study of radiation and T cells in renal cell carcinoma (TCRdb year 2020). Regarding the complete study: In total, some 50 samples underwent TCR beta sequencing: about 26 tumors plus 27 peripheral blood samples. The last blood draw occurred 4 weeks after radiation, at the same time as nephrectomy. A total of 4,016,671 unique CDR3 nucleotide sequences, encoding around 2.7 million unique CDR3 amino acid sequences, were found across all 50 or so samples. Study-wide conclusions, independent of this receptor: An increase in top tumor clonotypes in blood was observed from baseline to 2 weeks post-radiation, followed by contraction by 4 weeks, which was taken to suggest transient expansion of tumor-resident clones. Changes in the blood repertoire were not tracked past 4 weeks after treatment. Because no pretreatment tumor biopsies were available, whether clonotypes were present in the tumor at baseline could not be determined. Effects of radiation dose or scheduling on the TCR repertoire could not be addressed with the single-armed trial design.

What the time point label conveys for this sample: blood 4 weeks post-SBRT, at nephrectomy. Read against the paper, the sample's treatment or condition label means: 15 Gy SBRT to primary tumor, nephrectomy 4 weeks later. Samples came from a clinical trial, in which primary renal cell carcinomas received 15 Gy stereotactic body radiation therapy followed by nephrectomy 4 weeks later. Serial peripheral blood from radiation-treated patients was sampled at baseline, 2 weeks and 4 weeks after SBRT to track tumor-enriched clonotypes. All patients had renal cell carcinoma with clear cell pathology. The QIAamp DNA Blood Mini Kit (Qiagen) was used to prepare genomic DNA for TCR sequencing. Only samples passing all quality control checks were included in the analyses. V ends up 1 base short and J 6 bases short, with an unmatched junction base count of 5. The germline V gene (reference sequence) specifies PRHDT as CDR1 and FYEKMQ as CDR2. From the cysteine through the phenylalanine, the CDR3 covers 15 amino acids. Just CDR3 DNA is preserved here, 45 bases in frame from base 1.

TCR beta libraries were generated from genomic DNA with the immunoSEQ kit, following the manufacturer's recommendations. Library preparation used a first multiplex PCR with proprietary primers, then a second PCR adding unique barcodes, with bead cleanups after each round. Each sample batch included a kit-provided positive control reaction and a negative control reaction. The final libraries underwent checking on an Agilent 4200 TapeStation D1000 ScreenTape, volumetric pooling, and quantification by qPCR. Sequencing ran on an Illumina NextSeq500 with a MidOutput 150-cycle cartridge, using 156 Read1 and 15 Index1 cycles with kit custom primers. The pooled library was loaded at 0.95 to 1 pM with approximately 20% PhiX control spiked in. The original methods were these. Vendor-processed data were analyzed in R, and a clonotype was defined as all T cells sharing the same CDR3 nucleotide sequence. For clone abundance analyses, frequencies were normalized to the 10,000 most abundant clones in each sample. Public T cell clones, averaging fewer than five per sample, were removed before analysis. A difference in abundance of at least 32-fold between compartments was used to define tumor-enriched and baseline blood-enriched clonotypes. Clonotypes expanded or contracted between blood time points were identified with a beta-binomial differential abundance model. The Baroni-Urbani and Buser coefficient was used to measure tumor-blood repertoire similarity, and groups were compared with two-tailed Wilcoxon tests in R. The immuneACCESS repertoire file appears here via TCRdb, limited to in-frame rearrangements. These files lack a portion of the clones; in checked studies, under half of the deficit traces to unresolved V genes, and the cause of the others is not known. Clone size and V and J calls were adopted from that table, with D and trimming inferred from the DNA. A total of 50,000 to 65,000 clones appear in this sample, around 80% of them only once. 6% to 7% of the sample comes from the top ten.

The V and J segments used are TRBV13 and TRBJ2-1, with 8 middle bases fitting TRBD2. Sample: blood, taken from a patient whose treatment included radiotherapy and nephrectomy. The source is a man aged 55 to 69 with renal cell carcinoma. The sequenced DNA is TGTGCCAGCAGCTTAGACCCGGGGGGGCCCAATGAGCAGTTCTTC. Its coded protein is CASSLDPGGPNEQFF. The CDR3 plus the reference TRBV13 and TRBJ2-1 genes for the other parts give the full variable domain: AAGVIQSPRHLIKEKRETATLKCYPIPRHDTVYWYQQGPGQDPQFLISFYEKMQSDKGSIPDRFSAQQFSDYHSELNMSSLELGDSALYFCASSLDPGGPNEQFFGPGTRLTVL.